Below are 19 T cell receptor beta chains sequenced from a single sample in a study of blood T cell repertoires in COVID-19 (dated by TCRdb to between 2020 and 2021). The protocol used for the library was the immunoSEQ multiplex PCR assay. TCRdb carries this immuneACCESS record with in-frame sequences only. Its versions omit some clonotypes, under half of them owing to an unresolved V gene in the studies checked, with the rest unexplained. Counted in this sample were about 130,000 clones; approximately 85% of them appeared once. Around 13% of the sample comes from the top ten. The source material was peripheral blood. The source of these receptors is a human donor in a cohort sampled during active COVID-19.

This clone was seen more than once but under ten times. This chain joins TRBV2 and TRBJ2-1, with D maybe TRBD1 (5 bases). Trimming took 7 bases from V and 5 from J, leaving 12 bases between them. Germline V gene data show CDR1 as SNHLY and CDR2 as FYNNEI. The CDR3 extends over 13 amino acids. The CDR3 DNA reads TGTGCCAGCAAGGTAGACAGAAACAATGAGCAGTTCTTC. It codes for CASKVDRNNEQFF.

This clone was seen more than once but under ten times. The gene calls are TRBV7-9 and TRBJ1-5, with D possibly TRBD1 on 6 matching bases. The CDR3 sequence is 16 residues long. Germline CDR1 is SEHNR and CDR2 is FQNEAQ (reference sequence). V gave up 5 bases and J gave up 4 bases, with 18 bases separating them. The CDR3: CASSGPQGSRNQPQHF. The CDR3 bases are TGTGCCAGCAGCGGACCGCAGGGGAGTCGGAATCAGCCCCAGCATTTT.

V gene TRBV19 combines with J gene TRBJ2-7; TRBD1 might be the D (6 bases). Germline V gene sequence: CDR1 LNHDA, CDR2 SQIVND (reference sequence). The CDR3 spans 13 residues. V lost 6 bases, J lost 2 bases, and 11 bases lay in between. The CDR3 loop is CASSSGQTYEQYF. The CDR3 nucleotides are TGTGCCAGTAGCTCCGGACAGACCTACGAGCAGTACTTC.

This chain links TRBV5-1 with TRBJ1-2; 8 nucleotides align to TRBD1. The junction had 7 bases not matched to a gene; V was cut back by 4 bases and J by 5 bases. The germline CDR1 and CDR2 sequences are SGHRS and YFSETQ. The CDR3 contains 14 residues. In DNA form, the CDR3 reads TGCGCCAGCAGCCAAGGGACAGGACTTTATGGCTACACCTTC. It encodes CASSQGTGLYGYTF.

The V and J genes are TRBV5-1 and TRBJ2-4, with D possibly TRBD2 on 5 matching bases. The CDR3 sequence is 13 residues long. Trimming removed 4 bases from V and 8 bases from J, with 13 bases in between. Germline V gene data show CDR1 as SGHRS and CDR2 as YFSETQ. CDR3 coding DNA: TGCGCCAGCAGCCCGGGGTTGTTTGACATTCAGTACTTC. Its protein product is CASSPGLFDIQYF.

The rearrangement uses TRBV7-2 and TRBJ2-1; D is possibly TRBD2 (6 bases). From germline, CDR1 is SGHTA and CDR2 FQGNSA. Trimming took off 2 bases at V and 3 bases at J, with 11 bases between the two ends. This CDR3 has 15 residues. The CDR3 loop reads CASSLSGTGYNEQFF. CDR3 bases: TGTGCCAGCAGCTTATCCGGGACTGGCTACAATGAGCAGTTCTTC.

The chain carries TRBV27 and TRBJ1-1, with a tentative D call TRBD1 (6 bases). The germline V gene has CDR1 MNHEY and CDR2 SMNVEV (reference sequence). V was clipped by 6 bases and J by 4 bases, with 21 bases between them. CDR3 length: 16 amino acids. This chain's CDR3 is CASSRLSGVVGTEAFF. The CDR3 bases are TGTGCCAGCAGCCGCCTTTCAGGGGTTGTGGGCACTGAAGCTTTCTTT.

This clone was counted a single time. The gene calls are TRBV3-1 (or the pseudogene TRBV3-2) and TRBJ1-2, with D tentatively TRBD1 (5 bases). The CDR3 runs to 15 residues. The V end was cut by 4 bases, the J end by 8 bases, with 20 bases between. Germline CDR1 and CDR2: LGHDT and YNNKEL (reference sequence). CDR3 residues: CASSRGLLDGGGYTF. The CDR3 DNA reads TGTGCCAGCAGCCGAGGGCTCCTCGACGGGGGAGGCTACACCTTC.

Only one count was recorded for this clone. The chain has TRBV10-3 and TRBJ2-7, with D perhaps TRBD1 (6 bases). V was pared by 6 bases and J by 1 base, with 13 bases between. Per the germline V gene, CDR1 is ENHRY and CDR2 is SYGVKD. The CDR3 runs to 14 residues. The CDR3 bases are TGTGCCATCAGGAAACAGGGATCATCCTACGAGCAGTACTTC. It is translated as CAIRKQGSSYEQYF.

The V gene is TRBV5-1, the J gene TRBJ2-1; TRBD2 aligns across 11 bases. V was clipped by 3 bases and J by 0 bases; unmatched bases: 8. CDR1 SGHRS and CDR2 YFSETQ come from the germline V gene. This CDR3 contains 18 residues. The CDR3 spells CASSWATGTSGSYNEQFF. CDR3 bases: TGCGCCAGCAGCTGGGCGACCGGGACTAGCGGCTCCTACAATGAGCAGTTCTTC.

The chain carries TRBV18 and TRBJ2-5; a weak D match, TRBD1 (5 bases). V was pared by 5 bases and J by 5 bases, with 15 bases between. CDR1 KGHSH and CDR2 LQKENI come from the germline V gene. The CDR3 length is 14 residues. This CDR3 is CASSTIRGRETQYF. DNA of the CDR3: TGTGCCAGCTCAACCATTAGGGGTCGGGAGACCCAGTACTTC.

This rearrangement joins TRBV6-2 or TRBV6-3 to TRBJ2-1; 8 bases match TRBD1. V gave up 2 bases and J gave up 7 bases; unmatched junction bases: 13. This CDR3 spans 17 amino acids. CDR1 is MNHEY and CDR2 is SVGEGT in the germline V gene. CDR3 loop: CASSYRVRQGAGNEQFF. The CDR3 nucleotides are TGTGCCAGCAGTTACAGGGTGCGGCAGGGGGCAGGTAATGAGCAGTTCTTC.

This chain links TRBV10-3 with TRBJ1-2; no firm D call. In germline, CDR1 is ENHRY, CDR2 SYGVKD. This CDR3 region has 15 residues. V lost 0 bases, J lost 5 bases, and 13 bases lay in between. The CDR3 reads CAISESAAERYGYTF. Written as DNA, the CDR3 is TGTGCCATCAGTGAGTCCGCGGCGGAGCGGTATGGCTACACCTTC.

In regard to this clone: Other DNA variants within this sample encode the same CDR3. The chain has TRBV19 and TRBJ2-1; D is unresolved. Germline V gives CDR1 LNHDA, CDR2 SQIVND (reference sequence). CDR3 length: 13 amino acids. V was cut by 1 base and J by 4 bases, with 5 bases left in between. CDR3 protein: CASSIGGYNEQFF. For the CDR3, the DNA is TGTGCCAGTAGTATAGGAGGTTACAATGAGCAGTTCTTC.

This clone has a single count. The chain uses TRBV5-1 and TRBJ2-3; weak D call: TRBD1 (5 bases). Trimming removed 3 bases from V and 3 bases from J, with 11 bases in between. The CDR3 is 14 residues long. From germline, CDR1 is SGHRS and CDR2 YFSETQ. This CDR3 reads CASSSDRGTDTQYF. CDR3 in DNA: TGCGCCAGCAGCTCCGATAGGGGAACAGATACGCAGTATTTT.

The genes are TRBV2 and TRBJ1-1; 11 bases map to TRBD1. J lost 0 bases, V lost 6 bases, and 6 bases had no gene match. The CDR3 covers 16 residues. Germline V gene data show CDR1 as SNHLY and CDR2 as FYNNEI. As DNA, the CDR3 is TGTGCCAGCAGGCACGGGACAGGGGGTTTGAACACTGAAGCTTTCTTT. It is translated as CASRHGTGGLNTEAFF.

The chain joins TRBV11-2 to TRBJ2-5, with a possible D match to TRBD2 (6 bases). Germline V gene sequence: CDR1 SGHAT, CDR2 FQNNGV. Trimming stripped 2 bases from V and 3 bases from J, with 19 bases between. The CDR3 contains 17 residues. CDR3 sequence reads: CASSLTPGSTSKETQYF. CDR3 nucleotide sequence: TGTGCCAGCAGCTTAACCCCCGGTTCAACTAGCAAAGAGACCCAGTACTTC.

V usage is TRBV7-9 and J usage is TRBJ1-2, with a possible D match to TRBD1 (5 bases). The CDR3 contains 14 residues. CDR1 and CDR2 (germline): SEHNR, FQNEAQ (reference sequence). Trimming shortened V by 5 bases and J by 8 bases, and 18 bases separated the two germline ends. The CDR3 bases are TGTGCCAGCAGCCGCTTTGGCACCGGGGGAGGCTACACCTTC. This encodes CASSRFGTGGGYTF.

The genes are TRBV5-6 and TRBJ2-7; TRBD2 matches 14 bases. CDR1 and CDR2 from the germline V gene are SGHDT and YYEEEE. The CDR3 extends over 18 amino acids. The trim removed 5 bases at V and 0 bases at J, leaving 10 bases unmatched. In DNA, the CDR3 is TGTGCCAGCAGATACGGACTAGCGGGGGGAAGCACCTCCTACGAGCAGTACTTC. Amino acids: CASRYGLAGGSTSYEQYF.